This TCR beta chain was documented in a study of response to subunit inactivated influenza vaccine. Via MiXCR, TCRdb re-called the RT-PCR reads, giving one row per CDR3 protein. The sample lists 550,000 to 600,000 distinct CDR3 sequences, 10% to 15% seen once, with roughly 10% in the top ten. Study results and caveats: Authors suggested each seasonal influenza vaccination recruits few new T cells.

CDR1 is SGHRS, CDR2 YFSETQ, per germline. V dropped 0 bases and J dropped 2 bases, with 10 bases sitting between them. CDR3 length: 15 amino acids. Only a few counts were recorded for this clonotype. Its antigen is currently unknown. The rearrangement uses TRBV5-1 and TRBJ2-3; D unclear. The clonotype originates from a man between 45 and 60 years old who received an inactivated influenza vaccine. The source material was PBMCs from blood, sampled on the day of vaccination. CDR3 DNA: TGCGCCAGCAGCTTGGCCCAGTCTTTCACAGATACGCAGTATTTT. Amino acids: CASSLAQSFTDTQYF. The full variable domain, its missing parts supplied by reference TRBV5-1 and TRBJ2-3, is KAGVTQTPRYLIKTRGQQVTLSCSPISGHRSVSWYQQTPGQGLQFLFEYFSETQRNKGNFPGRFSGRQFSNSRSEMNVSTLELGDSALYLCASSLAQSFTDTQYFGPGTRLTVL.